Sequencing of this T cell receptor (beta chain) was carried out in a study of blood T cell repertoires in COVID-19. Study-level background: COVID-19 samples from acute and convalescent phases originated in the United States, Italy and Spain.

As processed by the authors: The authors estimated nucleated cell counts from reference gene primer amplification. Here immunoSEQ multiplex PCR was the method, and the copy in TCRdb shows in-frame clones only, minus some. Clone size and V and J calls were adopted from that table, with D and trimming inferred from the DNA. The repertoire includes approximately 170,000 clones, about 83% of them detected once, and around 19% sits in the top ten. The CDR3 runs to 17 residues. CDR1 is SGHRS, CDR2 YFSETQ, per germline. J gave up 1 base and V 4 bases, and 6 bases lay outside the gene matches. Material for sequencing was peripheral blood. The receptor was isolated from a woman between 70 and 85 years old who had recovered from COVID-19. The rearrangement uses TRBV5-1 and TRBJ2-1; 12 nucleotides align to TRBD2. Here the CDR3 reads CASSLLAGGGSYNEQFF. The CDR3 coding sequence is TGCGCCAGCAGCCTTCTAGCGGGAGGGGGGTCCTACAATGAGCAGTTCTTC.